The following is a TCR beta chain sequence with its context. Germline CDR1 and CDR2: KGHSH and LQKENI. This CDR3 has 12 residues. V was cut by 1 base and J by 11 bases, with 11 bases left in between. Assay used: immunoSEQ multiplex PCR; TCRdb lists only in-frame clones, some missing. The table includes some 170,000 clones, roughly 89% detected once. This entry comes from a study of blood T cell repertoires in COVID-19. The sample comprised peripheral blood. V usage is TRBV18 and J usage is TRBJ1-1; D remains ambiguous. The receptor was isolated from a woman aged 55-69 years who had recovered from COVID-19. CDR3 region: CASSPQGDPAFF. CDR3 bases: TGTGCCAGCTCACCACAGGGAGATCCGGCTTTCTTT. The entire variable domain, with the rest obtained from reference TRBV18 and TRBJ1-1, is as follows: NAGVMQNPRHLVRRRGQEARLRCSPMKGHSHVYWYRQLPEEGLKFMVYLQKENIIDESGMPKERFSAEFPKEGPSILRIQQVVRGDSAAYFCASSPQGDPAFFGQGTRLTVV.